Each of the 31 T cell receptor beta chains below was sequenced from the same sample in a study of T cells in Graves' hyperthyroidism and ophthalmopathy. Amplified TCR beta CDR3 regions derived from RNA transcripts. When the TCR CDR3 underwent first-round RT-PCR, the HTBI primer set was used. TCRdb ran MiXCR on the multiplex PCR reads and lists one entry per CDR3 protein. Altogether 300,000 to 350,000 distinct CDR3 sequences are present, roughly a fifth being singletons, with the ten largest covering under 55%. Material: blood. Every receptor here comes from a woman aged 45-59 years with Graves' hyperthyroidism.

This clonotype was observed a single time. J is TRBJ1-1 and V is TRBV28; D is perhaps TRBD1 (5 bases). From germline, CDR1 is MDHEN and CDR2 SYDVKM. The CDR3 is 14 residues long. Trimming stripped 5 bases from V and 2 bases from J, with 12 bases between. The chain's CDR3 is CASSGRAYNTEAFF. The CDR3 coding sequence is TGTGCCAGCAGTGGCAGGGCATATAACACTGAAGCTTTCTTT.

This clonotype has a count of ten or more. The rearrangement links TRBV20-1 to TRBJ1-6; 7 bases match TRBD1. Germline V gives CDR1 DFQATT, CDR2 SNEGSKA (reference sequence). The CDR3 sequence is 16 residues long. V was clipped by 5 bases and J by 6 bases; unmatched bases: 13. CDR3 in DNA: TGCAGTGCTCCTACATCAGGGGGGCTTCCTAATTCACCCCTCCACTTT. Translating it yields CSAPTSGGLPNSPLHF.

This clonotype came up many times. The chain combines TRBV5-1 with TRBJ2-3; the match to TRBD2 covers 9 bases. V was clipped by 0 bases and J by 0 bases; unmatched bases: 5. The CDR3 length is 17 residues. Germline CDR1 and CDR2: SGHRS and YFSETQ. Here the CDR3 DNA reads TGCGCCAGCAGCTTGGGGGCTAGCGGGGCAAGCACAGATACGCAGTATTTT. Protein: CASSLGASGASTDTQYF.

This clonotype was observed a few times. The CDR3 region is CASSLLTTEAFF. As DNA, the CDR3 is TGTGCCAGCAGCTTGCTAACTACTGAAGCTTTCTTT. This chain joins TRBV5-6 and TRBJ1-1; D not resolved. The CDR3 is 12 residues long. Per the germline V gene, CDR1 is SGHDT and CDR2 is YYEEEE. With 1 base removed from V and 5 bases from J, the gap between germline ends came to 6 bases.

This clonotype was counted many times. The chain joins TRBV19 to TRBJ2-1, with 10 bases lining up with TRBD1. V was pared by 3 bases and J by 8 bases, with 4 bases of the junction left unmatched. The CDR3 sequence is 14 residues long. Germline V gene lookup returns CDR1 LNHDA and CDR2 SQIVND (reference sequence). Here the CDR3 reads CASSMGQGWYEQFF. CDR3 nucleotide sequence: TGTGCCAGTAGTATGGGACAGGGGTGGTATGAGCAGTTCTTC.

This rearrangement joins TRBV14 to TRBJ1-2, with unresolved D. Germline values: CDR1 SGHDN, CDR2 FVKESK. The V end lost 0 bases, the J end lost 0 bases, and 8 bases lay between the germline ends. The CDR3 is 15 residues long. CDR3 loop: CASSQEIQTNYGYTF. CDR3 bases: TGTGCCAGCAGCCAAGAAATACAGACTAACTATGGCTACACCTTC. Filled out from reference TRBV14 and TRBJ1-2, the complete variable domain reads EAGVTQFPSHSVIEKGQTVTLRCDPISGHDNLYWYRRVMGKEIKFLLHFVKESKQDESGMPNNRFLAERTGGTYSTLKVQPAELEDSGVYFCASSQEIQTNYGYTFGSGTRLTVV.

This sequence joins TRBV20-1 and TRBJ2-1; TRBD2 is a possible D gene (5 bases). The length of the CDR3 is 13 residues. The germline gives CDR1 DFQATT, CDR2 SNEGSKA (reference sequence). As DNA, the CDR3 is TGCCGTCTCTTGCGGGCGGGTAACAATGAGCAGTTCTTC. Protein product: CRLLRAGNNEQFF.

This clonotype was counted between two and nine times. The J gene is TRBJ2-3, the V gene TRBV5-1, with D uncertain. In germline, CDR1 is SGHRS, CDR2 YFSETQ. CDR3 size: 16 residues. V was clipped by 1 base and J by 0 bases, with 12 bases between them. CDR3 in amino acids: CASSLWSVTSTDTQYF. In nucleotides, the CDR3 is TGCGCCAGCAGCTTGTGGTCAGTAACTAGCACAGATACGCAGTATTTT.

The rearrangement joins TRBV2 to TRBJ1-1, with D unclear. Per germline, CDR1 SNHLY and CDR2 FYNNEI. This CDR3 contains 12 residues. Trimming pared 4 bases from V and 7 bases from J, leaving 10 bases between. This chain's CDR3 is CASSAAEYEAFF. The CDR3 DNA follows: TGTGCCAGCAGTGCGGCGGAGTATGAAGCTTTCTTT. The full variable domain, with the rest looked up from reference TRBV2 and TRBJ1-1, is EPEVTQTPSHQVTQMGQEVILRCVPISNHLYFYWYRQILGQKVEFLVSFYNNEISEKSEIFDDQFSVERPDGSNFTLKIRSTKLEDSAMYFCASSAAEYEAFFGQGTRLTVV.

The chain is built from TRBV3-1 and TRBJ1-6; 9 bases fit TRBD1. In germline, CDR1 is LGHDT, CDR2 YNNKEL (reference sequence). The V segment lost 2 bases and the J segment 9 bases; nucleotides outside the gene matches: 8. The CDR3 is 16 residues long. This CDR3 is CASSQHPGTGSSPLHF. Here the CDR3 DNA reads TGTGCCAGCAGCCAACACCCCGGGACAGGGAGTTCACCCCTCCACTTT. Looking up the rest from reference TRBV3-1 and TRBJ1-6 gives the full variable domain: DTAVSQTPKYLVTQMGNDKSIKCEQNLGHDTMYWYKQDSKKFLKIMFSYNNKELIINETVPNRFSPKSPDKAHLNLHINSLELGDSAVYFCASSQHPGTGSSPLHFGNGTRLTVT.

This chain uses TRBV5-1 with TRBJ2-5; D perhaps matches TRBD2 (5 bases). V was pared by 5 bases and J by 7 bases, with 12 bases between. The germline V gene has CDR1 SGHRS and CDR2 YFSETQ. The CDR3 is 12 amino acids. The CDR3 region is CASSEGYGTQYF. CDR3 nucleotide sequence: TGCGCCAGCAGTGAGGGTTACGGGACCCAGTACTTC. The full variable domain, with the rest looked up from reference TRBV5-1 and TRBJ2-5, is KAGVTQTPRYLIKTRGQQVTLSCSPISGHRSVSWYQQTPGQGLQFLFEYFSETQRNKGNFPGRFSGRQFSNSRSEMNVSTLELGDSALYLCASSEGYGTQYFGPGTRLLVL.

The V call is TRBV7-9, the J call TRBJ1-2; a weak D match, TRBD1 (5 bases). The CDR3 runs to 12 residues. Trimming removed 7 bases from V and 8 bases from J, with 14 bases in between. CDR1 and CDR2 (germline): SEHNR, FQNEAQ (reference sequence). The CDR3 sequence is CASTPGQGGYTF. Here the CDR3 DNA reads TGTGCCAGCACCCCAGGTCAGGGCGGCTACACCTTC. Drawing the rest from reference TRBV7-9 and TRBJ1-2, the complete variable domain is DTGVSQNPRHKITKRGQNVTFRCDPISEHNRLYWYRQTLGQGPEFLTYFQNEAQLEKSRLLSDRFSAERPKGSFSTLEIQRTEQGDSAMYLCASTPGQGGYTFGSGTRLTVV.

At least ten counts were recorded for this clonotype. This sequence joins TRBV12-3 or TRBV12-4 and TRBJ1-5, with a possible D match to TRBD1 (5 bases). V gave up 6 bases and J gave up 5 bases, with 11 bases separating them. The length of the CDR3 is 13 residues. The CDR3 DNA follows: TGTGCCAGCAGATCTACAGGAGATCAGCCCCAGCATTTT. Its protein is CASRSTGDQPQHF.

V is TRBV6-4 and J is TRBJ2-7; 9 bases fit TRBD2. The CDR3 is made up of 15 amino acids. Trimming removed 5 bases from V and 4 bases from J; junction bases left unmatched: 9. The germline V gene has CDR1 MRHNA and CDR2 SNTAGT. CDR3: CASSPQAGGPYEQYF. CDR3 DNA: TGTGCCAGCAGTCCCCAGGCGGGAGGGCCTTACGAGCAGTACTTC.

This clonotype was seen repeatedly, ten times or more. This chain links TRBV5-6 with TRBJ2-2; 8 bases match TRBD2. Germline V lookup: CDR1 SGHDT, CDR2 YYEEEE. The ends lost 2 bases at V and 6 bases at J; junction bases unmatched: 12. There are 17 residues in the CDR3. The DNA for the CDR3 is TGTGCCAGCAGCTTAGAGCGGGGGCCCCTCCCAGCCGGGGAGCTGTTTTTT. Amino acids: CASSLERGPLPAGELFF.

This clonotype appeared a few times. The rearrangement uses TRBV20-1 and TRBJ2-2; D unclear. This CDR3 is 13 amino acids long. Germline-derived CDR1 and CDR2 are DFQATT and SNEGSKA (reference sequence). V shed 2 bases and J shed 3 bases, with 7 bases lying between them. CDR3 sequence: CSARIGYTGELFF. CDR3 sequence (DNA): TGCAGTGCTAGAATAGGGTACACCGGGGAGCTGTTTTTT.

This clonotype has at least ten counts. The rearrangement links TRBV12-3 or TRBV12-4 to TRBJ1-5; a weak D match, TRBD1 (5 bases). This CDR3 spans 14 amino acids. Trimming stripped 5 bases from V and 4 bases from J, with 12 bases between. CDR3 loop: CASSLQGKNQPQHF. CDR3 nucleotides: TGTGCCAGCAGTCTTCAGGGAAAGAATCAGCCCCAGCATTTT.

This clonotype was counted between two and nine times. The chain couples TRBV9 to TRBJ2-4; 14 positions agree with TRBD2. The trim removed 4 bases at V and 1 base at J, leaving 7 bases unmatched. The CDR3 is made up of 18 amino acids. Germline V gives CDR1 SGDLS, CDR2 YYNGEE. CDR3 sequence: CASSLGTSGSLAKNIQYF. CDR3 nucleotides: TGTGCCAGCAGCCTCGGGACTAGCGGGAGTCTGGCCAAAAACATTCAGTACTTC.

This clonotype has only a few counts. The gene calls are TRBV11-2 and TRBJ2-6; 13 bases are a match to TRBD2. The CDR3 consists of 20 residues. V gave up 5 bases and J gave up 0 bases; unmatched junction bases: 10. Germline CDR1 is SGHAT and CDR2 is FQNNGV. CDR3 region: CASSRGTSGVITSGANVLTF. DNA of the CDR3: TGTGCCAGCAGCCGCGGGACTAGCGGGGTTATTACCTCTGGGGCCAACGTCCTGACTTTC.

J is TRBJ1-2 and V is TRBV6-1, with 8 nucleotides matching TRBD1. CDR1 and CDR2 (germline): MNHNS, SASEGT. This CDR3 has 11 amino acids. The trim removed 6 bases at V and 8 bases at J, leaving 2 bases unmatched. CDR3 bases: TGTGCCAGCAGGAGACAGGGGGGCTACACCTTC. Its translation: CASRRQGGYTF.

Ten or more counts support this clonotype. The V and J genes are TRBV12-3 or TRBV12-4 and TRBJ2-3, with D possibly matching TRBD2 (6 bases). The CDR3 totals 15 residues. V dropped 5 bases and J dropped 4 bases, with 16 bases sitting between them. CDR3 DNA sequence: TGTGCCAGCAGTACCCTAGCGAGAAGGGCAGATACGCAGTATTTT. Residues: CASSTLARRADTQYF.

This clonotype was counted between two and nine times. Its ends do not fully match the called genes, so a read error is possible. The rearrangement links TRBV5-1 to TRBJ2-7; a weak D match, TRBD2 (6 bases). Germline CDR1 is SGHRS and CDR2 is YFSETQ. The CDR3 extends over 14 amino acids. CDR3: CASSLGGISYEQYF. The CDR3 DNA sequence: TGTGCCAGCAGCTTGGGCGGGATCTCCTACGAGCAGTACTTC.

In its sample, this clonotype was seen many times. The CDR3 nucleotides are TGCTCTACGAAGGGGGAATGGAGTGAAAAACTGTTTTTT. This translates into CSTKGEWSEKLFF. The V gene is TRBV5-1, the J gene TRBJ1-4, with D possibly being TRBD1 (6 bases). This CDR3 is 13 amino acids long. Germline CDR1 SGHRS, CDR2 YFSETQ.

This clonotype was recorded many times. The chain employs TRBV20-1 and TRBJ1-2; D perhaps matches TRBD1 (6 bases). Germline V gene lookup returns CDR1 DFQATT and CDR2 SNEGSKA (reference sequence). V dropped 6 bases and J dropped 0 bases, with 17 bases sitting between them. This CDR3 contains 15 residues. The CDR3 bases are TGCAGTGCGAGACCCCAGACAGGAGCTAACTATGGCTACACCTTC. It is translated as CSARPQTGANYGYTF.

Ten or more counts support this clonotype. The V and J genes are TRBV7-2 and TRBJ2-5, with D perhaps being TRBD1 or TRBD2 (6 bases each). Germline CDR1 and CDR2: SGHTA and FQGNSA. Trimming removed 5 bases from V and 3 bases from J, with 13 bases in between. The CDR3 length is 14 residues. In DNA, the CDR3 is TGTGCCAGCAGCCAAGGGGGACTGGAAGAGACCCAGTACTTC. It encodes CASSQGGLEETQYF.

The sample holds a few counts of this clonotype. V is TRBV20-1 and J is TRBJ2-5; D gene ambiguous. This CDR3 is built from 15 residues. CDR1 DFQATT and CDR2 SNEGSKA come from the germline V gene (reference sequence). The V end lost 6 bases, the J end lost 5 bases, and 22 bases lay between the germline ends. CDR3 residues: CSAPLLGSLQETQYF. CDR3 DNA sequence: TGCAGTGCCCCCCTGCTGGGCAGCCTGCAGGAGACCCAGTACTTC.

Comments on this clonotype: A read error is possible here, since a much larger clone lies one base away. This chain links TRBV6-2 or TRBV6-3 with TRBJ2-7; D is ambiguous. With 5 bases removed from V and 6 bases from J, the gap between germline ends came to 20 bases. Germline CDR1 and CDR2: MNHEY and SVGEGT. This CDR3 spans 15 amino acids. Here the CDR3 DNA reads TGTGCCAGCAGTGCAATATTCGGCAGCGACTGCGAGCAGTACTTC. This translates into CASSAIFGSDCEQYF.

This clonotype was seen only a few times. This chain uses TRBV7-9 with TRBJ2-1, with 12 bases aligning to TRBD2. The length of the CDR3 is 16 residues. J gave up 5 bases and V 5 bases, and 7 bases lay outside the gene matches. Germline V gene sequence: CDR1 SEHNR, CDR2 FQNEAQ (reference sequence). For the CDR3, the DNA is TGTGCCAGCAGCCTCTTGACTAGCGGGGGCAACAATGAGCAGTTCTTC. This encodes CASSLLTSGGNNEQFF. Using reference TRBV7-9 and TRBJ2-1 for the parts outside the CDR3, the full variable domain is DTGVSQNPRHKITKRGQNVTFRCDPISEHNRLYWYRQTLGQGPEFLTYFQNEAQLEKSRLLSDRFSAERPKGSFSTLEIQRTEQGDSAMYLCASSLLTSGGNNEQFFGPGTRLTVL.

This clonotype has ten or more counts. The chain recombines TRBV12-3 or TRBV12-4 with TRBJ2-5; D is undetermined. The CDR3 runs 12 residues. The germline V and J ends were trimmed by 6 bases and 8 bases, with 13 bases remaining between them. The DNA of the CDR3 is TGTGCCAGCAGGACCGCGCTCGGAACCCAGTACTTC. This sequence encodes CASRTALGTQYF.

Many counts were recorded for this clonotype. The V gene is TRBV2, the J gene TRBJ1-6, with D hard to call. The germline V and J ends were trimmed by 3 bases and 2 bases, with 8 bases remaining between them. There are 15 residues in the CDR3. Germline V gene lookup returns CDR1 SNHLY and CDR2 FYNNEI. The CDR3 DNA is TGTGCCAGCAGTGAGGGATCAGCCTATAATTCACCCCTCCACTTT. Its protein is CASSEGSAYNSPLHF.

This clonotype was seen at least ten times. The chain joins TRBV2 to TRBJ1-1; a possible D gene is TRBD1 (6 bases). Between the trimmed V and J ends, which lost 8 bases and 0 bases, there was a span of 16 bases. The CDR3 has 15 amino acids. Germline V gene sequence: CDR1 SNHLY, CDR2 FYNNEI. The CDR3, as DNA: TGTGCCAGCGTGGCCGGGACAAACATGAACACTGAAGCTTTCTTT. Translated: CASVAGTNMNTEAFF.